These T cell receptor beta chains were read from a single sample in a study of blood T cell repertoires in COVID-19. TCRdb's table, derived via immunoSEQ multiplex PCR, lists solely in-frame clones and lacks some. The sample consists of 450,000 or so clones, around 90% of them appearing once. Sequences were obtained from peripheral blood. The receptor set was obtained from a man aged 18-30 years with COVID-19, enrolled during active disease. Both conserved end residues are part of each CDR3.

cdr3_length v_call cdr3_aa
15 TRBV11-1 CASSFEGLAAHEQFF
15 TRBV24-1 CATSDPRLAHNEQFF
14 TRBV5-1 CASQKKEDFHEQYF
17 TRBV6-6 CASSPQPGRANTGELFF
15 TRBV9 CASSLDSPSTDTQYF
12 TRBV12-3/TRBV12-4 CASSEQGWEAFF
20 TRBV5-1 CASRLISGTGGFAHNSPLHF
13 TRBV5-1 CASSSRDQETQYF
15 TRBV6-5 CASRASKGGVETQYF
19 TRBV15 CATSKINLGGRSYNSPLHF
16 TRBV11-2 CASSPRAGENTGELFF
14 TRBV5-1 CASSRDRTNTEAFF
14 TRBV29-1 CSVDGDRAPSEAFF
15 TRBV30 CAWGSPGRGNYGYTF
15 TRBV19 CASNEGLLSTDTQYF
14 TRBV7-9 CASSLVENPGGAFF
21 TRBV10-1 CASRTPSSRDREDYSNQPQHF
16 TRBV7-2 CASSRTGTRFLYEQYF
15 TRBV4-1 CASSQEQGVQETQYF
14 TRBV6-5 CASSNRGLGQPQHF
17 TRBV12-5 CASGLVLAREVHQPQHF
12 TRBV19 CASSEDRTEAFF
13 TRBV20-1 CSASETNPTQQYF
14 TRBV18 CASSPPIRQGGYTF
14 TRBV3-1/TRBV3-2 CASSQRTGGNGYTF
14 TRBV5-5 CASSSNRGPYGYTF
16 TRBV6-5 CASSYSWQGLQETQYF
12 TRBV7-9 CASSFGTDTQYF
14 TRBV19 CASRLIQQGNGYTF
16 TRBV3-1/TRBV3-2 CASSHLTGTGTYGYTF
11 TRBV6-5 CASTHRVEQYF